This entry features one T cell receptor (beta chain) sequence. This specimen belongs to a study of blood T cell repertoires in COVID-19. V dropped 0 bases and J dropped 2; count of bases not matched to a gene: 4. CDR1 SQVTM and CDR2 ANQGSEA come from the germline V gene. The length of the CDR3 is 15 residues. Assay: immunoSEQ multiplex PCR; the TCRdb copy retains only in-frame clones and omits some. This sample has some 64,000 clones; 78% occur once, and the top ten carry over 12%. This TCR derives from a man between 60 and 75 years old with COVID-19, enrolled during active disease. Sample: peripheral blood. The chain links TRBV29-1 to TRBJ2-5; 9 positions match TRBD2. CDR3 in amino acids: CSVEEGLAAQETQYF. The CDR3 coding sequence is TGCAGCGTTGAAGAGGGACTAGCTGCTCAAGAGACCCAGTACTTC.